A selection of T cell receptor beta chains follows, all from one sample in a study of shared clonotypes between healthy human individuals. TCRdb keeps only in-frame clones here, not all; method: immunoSEQ multiplex PCR. Here the sample spans more than 2 million clones, roughly 93% being singletons. Source material: naive CD8+ T cells from PBMCs. These receptors came from a man aged 18-30 years in good health. Some clones in this sample may be carry-over from other donors' samples. CDR3s include the opening cysteine and the closing phenylalanine or tryptophan. A D gene is named only where the DNA matches it firmly. Rows may omit the clone size; those that give it use once, few, many or a size class.

TRBD1	.	TRBJ2-7	TRBV28	TGTGCCAGCATTCGGACAGGGAGAATTTACGAGCAGTACTTC	CASIRTGRIYEQYF
TRBD1	.	TRBJ2-3	TRBV5-1	TGCGCCAGCACACCAAGGGGCGGGGACAGGGCCACAGATACGCAGTATTTT	CASTPRGGDRATDTQYF
.	.	TRBJ1-6	TRBV19	TGTGCCACGGGACCCGGGAGTAATTCACCCCTCCACTTT	CATGPGSNSPLHF
.	few	TRBJ1-2	TRBV19	TGTGCCAGTAGTATTGGACGGACCTGCACCTTC	CASSIGRTCTF
.	.	TRBJ2-1	TRBV7-6	TGTGCCAGCAGCTTAGCGCGAAACAATGAGCAGTTCTTC	CASSLARNNEQFF
TRBD1	.	TRBJ1-3	TRBV7-8	TGTGCCAGCAGCACAGGGACAGGCGGGGGAAACACCATATATTTT	CASSTGTGGGNTIYF
.	.	TRBJ2-7	TRBV27	TGTGCCAGCCAACTAGGGGCAGGGCCGGCCTACGAGCAGTACTTC	CASQLGAGPAYEQYF
.	.	TRBJ2-1	TRBV9	TGTGCCAGCAGCGTTCACTCCTACAATGAGCAGTTCTTC	CASSVHSYNEQFF
.	.	TRBJ1-1	TRBV10-3	TGTGCCATCAGTGATTTACCCACCGGGGTTCTCACTGAAGCTTTCTTT	CAISDLPTGVLTEAFF
.	.	TRBJ2-1	TRBV7-6	TGTGCCAGCAGCCAAAGTATTCGGGGGATATACAATGAGCAGTTCTTC	CASSQSIRGIYNEQFF
.	.	TRBJ2-2	TRBV4-2	TGTGCCAGCAGCCAAGTAGCAATAGCGCCGAACGGGAACACCGGGGAGCTGTTTTTT	CASSQVAIAPNGNTGELFF
.	.	TRBJ1-1	TRBV18	TGTGCCAGCTCACCAGGTGGAACCGGTGAAGCTTTCTTT	CASSPGGTGEAFF
.	.	TRBJ1-1	TRBV4-1	TGCGCCAGCAGCCAAGTCGGGCAGGCAGTCCAAGCTTTCTTT	CASSQVGQAVQAFF
TRBD1	.	TRBJ2-7	TRBV15	TGTGCCACCGGACAGGGGGCGTCCTACGAGCAGTACTTC	CATGQGASYEQYF
.	.	TRBJ2-1	TRBV4-2	TGTGCCAGCAGCCAATGGGACGGACTTGGGGTTGGTGAGCAGTTCTTC	CASSQWDGLGVGEQFF
TRBD2	.	TRBJ2-1	TRBV10-3	TGTGCCATCAGTGAGGTGCTAGCGGGCCTATACAATGAGCAGTTCTTC	CAISEVLAGLYNEQFF
TRBD1	.	TRBJ2-3	TRBV7-8	TGTGCCAGCAGCTTAGCCAACAGGGGTTTGGTGTCAGATACGCAGTATTTT	CASSLANRGLVSDTQYF
.	.	TRBJ2-6	TRBV9	TGTGCCAGCAGCCCCGAAGGACTCGGGGCCAACGTCCTGACTTTC	CASSPEGLGANVLTF
.	.	TRBJ2-7	TRBV28	TGTGCCAGCAGTTTTTCGGGACGGTACCACGAGCAGTACTTC	CASSFSGRYHEQYF
TRBD1	.	TRBJ2-5	TRBV27	TGTGCCAGCAGTCCCGTACAGGGGGCAGTGGAGACCCAGTACTTC	CASSPVQGAVETQYF
TRBD1	.	TRBJ2-7	TRBV7-9	TGTGCCAGCAGCCCCCGGGACAGGGCAATGGACGAGCAGTACTTC	CASSPRDRAMDEQYF
TRBD1	.	TRBJ1-1	TRBV19	TGTGCCAGTAGTATCAGGGGGATTAACACTGAAGCTTTCTTT	CASSIRGINTEAFF
.	.	TRBJ2-7	TRBV14	TGTGCCAGCAGTCCCGTCGGAGGGGCCTACGAGCAGTACTTC	CASSPVGGAYEQYF
.	.	TRBJ2-1	TRBV21-1	TGTGCCAGCAGCCCCTGTCAGAGGGTAGCGGGGGACCTGAGCTCCTACAATGAGCAGTTCTTC	CASSPCQRVAGDLSSYNEQFF
.	.	TRBJ2-7	TRBV15	TGTGCCACCAGCAAGGGAGGAACCTACGAGCAGTACTTC	CATSKGGTYEQYF
.	.	TRBJ1-1	TRBV7-6	TGTGCCAGCAGCCGATTACAAGGGAACACTGAAGCTTTCTTT	CASSRLQGNTEAFF